One sample yielded the 19 T cell receptor beta chains listed below, sequenced in a study of tumor and adjacent non-tumor tissue in lung cancer. Three rounds of nested PCR, following a modified ARM-PCR protocol, produced the TCRbeta library. Using its own MiXCR run on the multiplex PCR reads, TCRdb lists one record per CDR3 protein. The sample has 65,000 to 85,000 distinct CDR3 sequences, 65% to 80% seen once. No cell sorting was done before RNA was extracted from the tissue. This non-tumor lung sample came from over 3 cm beyond the tumor edge. The sequenced material came from distant non-tumor lung tissue. The receptors were sampled from a man aged 55-75 years with non-small cell lung cancer.

Worth noting for this clonotype: A read error may produce the germline difference seen at one junction end. V and J are TRBV4-1 and TRBJ1-2; 8 bases map to TRBD1. The length of the CDR3 is 18 residues. Per the germline V gene, CDR1 is MGHRA and CDR2 is YSYEKL. CDR3 in amino acids: CARSQDTRTGYVNYSYTF. The CDR3 DNA sequence: TGCGCCCGCAGCCAAGACACCAGGACAGGGTACGTCAACTATAGCTACACCTTC.

The chain links TRBV6-1 to TRBJ2-2, with D possibly being TRBD2 (5 bases). The germline V gene encodes CDR1 MNHNS and CDR2 SASEGT. V lost 1 base and J lost 15, with 15 bases in between. The CDR3 sequence is 13 residues long. In nucleotides, the CDR3 is TGTGCCAGCAGTGAAGGGAGGCCCGGAGAGATGTTTTTT. This gives the protein CASSEGRPGEMFF.

Comment on this clonotype: This clone may be a read error of a much larger clone one base away. The J gene is TRBJ1-2, the V gene TRBV7-8; D not resolved. CDR1 SGHVS and CDR2 FQNEAQ come from the germline V gene. The CDR3 is 13 residues long. The CDR3 here is CVSSPHTVYGYTF. CDR3 in DNA: TGTGTCAGCAGCCCCCACACGGTTTATGGCTACACCTTC.

Comments on this clonotype: Relative to the germline gene, one junction end is altered; a read error may explain this. J is TRBJ1-1 and V is TRBV19; 8 nucleotides line up with TRBD1. This CDR3 has 17 residues. Germline CDR1 and CDR2: LNHDA and SQIVND (reference sequence). This CDR3 is CVSRYRDRWRLDTEAFF. CDR3 in DNA: TGTGTCAGTAGATACCGGGACAGGTGGCGTCTGGACACTGAAGCTTTCTTT.

With respect to this clonotype: The conserved final phenylalanine or tryptophan is absent from the CDR3, which likely points to a read error. The DNA is omitted, as the CDR3 cannot be located on it reliably, and the CDR3 follows TCRdb's listing. V and J are TRBV6-5 and TRBJ2-7; the tabulated D call, TRBD2, remains unverified against the DNA. The V gene's germline CDR1 is MNHEY and CDR2 SVGAGI. Including both end residues, the CDR3 is 15 amino acids long. The CDR3 loop is CARSYSRRETAEHYL.

As regards this clonotype: The junction does not match germline at one end; this may be a read error. V gene TRBV12-3 or TRBV12-4 combines with J gene TRBJ2-2; 9 bases fit TRBD2. CDR3 length: 17 amino acids. CDR3 amino acids: CASGLFRGRGGAGELSF. The CDR3 region has the DNA TGTGCCAGCGGTTTGTTTCGCGGGAGGGGTGGCGCCGGGGAGCTGTCTTTT.

As for this clonotype: A read error may produce the germline difference seen at one junction end. This chain uses TRBV6-5 with TRBJ2-7; D is uncertain. CDR1 MNHEY and CDR2 SVGAGI come from the germline V gene. The CDR3 has 13 residues. CDR3 sequence (DNA): TGTGCCAGCTCGGGCTTGTTCCCCTACGATCAGAACTTC. Translating it yields CASSGLFPYDQNF.

As for this clonotype: A much larger clonotype is one base distant, so this may be a read error. V is TRBV6-1 and J is TRBJ2-1; 8 bases agree with TRBD2. Germline V gene lookup returns CDR1 MNHNS and CDR2 SASEGT. This CDR3 spans 19 amino acids. With V trimmed by 2 bases and J by 4 bases, 16 bases remained unmatched. The CDR3 region is CASSEPGLVGVVGYNEQFF. Written as DNA, the CDR3 is TGTGCCAGCAGTGAACCGGGACTAGTGGGAGTTGTGGGATACAATGAGCAGTTCTTC.

The chain employs TRBV20-1 and TRBJ2-2; D remains ambiguous. This CDR3 is 15 amino acids long. The V end lost 0 bases, the J end lost 4 bases, and 12 bases lay between the germline ends. CDR1 and CDR2 from the germline V gene are DFQATT and SNEGSKA (reference sequence). The CDR3: CSAREILGITGELFF. The CDR3 DNA sequence: TGCAGTGCTAGAGAGATACTGGGTATCACCGGGGAGCTGTTTTTT.

For this clonotype: Since the CDR3 does not end with the conserved phenylalanine or tryptophan, this likely comes from a read error. Because the CDR3's place on the DNA is in doubt, the DNA is left out and the CDR3 is given as listed by TCRdb. The rearrangement links TRBV4-2 to TRBJ2-7; the DNA was not compared with TRBD2, the D call given in the table. Germline CDR1 LGHNA, CDR2 YNFKEQ. Including both end residues, the CDR3 is 14 amino acids long. CDR3 sequence reads: CASSLDGISGGRYY.

The table lists this clonotype with a few counts. This could be a read error, since a much larger clone is one nucleotide away. V and J are TRBV29-1 and TRBJ1-3; unclear D gene. This CDR3 has 12 residues. In germline, CDR1 is SQVTM, CDR2 ANQGSEA. This chain's CDR3 is CSVAHSGNIIYF. The CDR3 nucleotides are TGCAGCGTTGCTCACTCTGGAAACATCATATATTTT. Looking up the rest from reference TRBV29-1 and TRBJ1-3 gives the full variable domain: SAVISQKPSRDICQRGTSLTIQCQVDSQVTMMFWYRQQPGQSLTLIATANQGSEATYESGFVIDKFPISRPNLTFSTLTVSNMSPEDSSIYLCSVAHSGNIIYFGEGSWLTVV.

Worth noting for this clonotype: A single base separates this from a much larger clone, so it may be a read error. This rearrangement joins TRBV28 to TRBJ2-1, with D tentatively TRBD1 (5 bases). The CDR3 is 16 amino acids. CDR1 MDHEN and CDR2 SYDVKM come from the germline V gene. The CDR3 protein is CANSLLTAGTSNEQFF. The CDR3 DNA is TGTGCCAACAGTTTACTGACAGCTGGAACGTCCAATGAGCAGTTCTTC.

Turning to this clonotype: The germline gene is not matched at one end of the junction; a read error may be the cause. The rearrangement joins TRBV28 to TRBJ1-5; D unresolved. In germline, CDR1 is MDHEN, CDR2 SYDVKM. The CDR3 runs 18 residues. The DNA of the CDR3 is TGTGCCAGCAGTTTATTTACGATTCAGGCGGGATTTAATCAGCCCCGGCATTTT. This sequence encodes CASSLFTIQAGFNQPRHF.

With respect to this clonotype: Sequence at one end of the junction differs from germline and may be a read error. CDR3 sequence: CASSQVVGRERLNEQDF. In DNA, the CDR3 is TGTGCCAGCAGCCAGGTGGTGGGGCGGGAGCGTCTAAACGAGCAGGATTTC. The chain employs TRBV4-2 and TRBJ2-7; 7 positions agree with TRBD2. This CDR3 spans 17 amino acids. CDR1 is LGHNA, CDR2 YNFKEQ, per germline.

On this clonotype itself: One end of the junction fails to match germline, which may point to a read error. This sequence joins TRBV7-9 and TRBJ1-5; TRBD1 might be the D (5 bases). CDR1 is SEHNR and CDR2 is FQNEAQ in the germline V gene (reference sequence). The CDR3 contains 14 residues. CDR3 nucleotides: TGTGTCAGCACCGGGGGACCGGGCAATCAGCACCAGCATTTT. Amino acids: CVSTGGPGNQHQHF.

This clonotype was seen ten or more times. The V call is TRBV6-1, the J call TRBJ2-1; 7 bases are a match to TRBD2. Germline loops: CDR1 MNHNS, CDR2 SASEGT. Germline trimming cut 7 bases from V and 4 bases from J; bases unmatched to any gene: 10. The CDR3 runs to 15 residues. This CDR3 reads CASNAGASGYNEQFF. CDR3 DNA sequence: TGTGCCAGCAACGCCGGGGCTAGCGGTTACAATGAGCAGTTCTTC.

Remarks on this clonotype: Mismatch with germline at one junction end may stem from a read error. The chain joins TRBV28 to TRBJ2-4; D is ambiguous. The germline gives CDR1 MDHEN, CDR2 SYDVKM. The CDR3 has 15 residues. CDR3 in amino acids: CTSNLYPLAKNIQYF. CDR3 nucleotide sequence: TGTACCAGCAATTTATATCCCCTAGCCAAAAACATTCAGTACTTC.

About this clonotype: With a much larger clone just one base away, this may be a read error. Since the CDR3 does not end with the conserved phenylalanine or tryptophan, this likely comes from a read error. The rearrangement uses TRBV12-3 or TRBV12-4 and TRBJ2-1; D uncertain. This CDR3 spans 12 amino acids. Trimming pared 6 bases from V and 6 bases from J, leaving 9 bases between. The CDR3 loop is CASRTASNEQFV. The CDR3 coding sequence is TGTGCCAGCAGAACCGCTAGCAATGAGCAGTTCGTC.

This rearrangement joins TRBV29-1 to TRBJ1-5; 7 nucleotides line up with TRBD1. The CDR3 is made up of 13 amino acids. J gave up 2 bases and V 8 bases, and 6 bases lay outside the gene matches. Germline V gives CDR1 SQVTM, CDR2 ANQGSEA. The CDR3 loop reads CSLGQSGNQPQHF. Here the CDR3 DNA reads TGCAGCCTGGGACAGAGTGGCAATCAGCCCCAGCATTTT. Using reference TRBV29-1 and TRBJ1-5 for the parts outside the CDR3, the full variable domain is SAVISQKPSRDICQRGTSLTIQCQVDSQVTMMFWYRQQPGQSLTLIATANQGSEATYESGFVIDKFPISRPNLTFSTLTVSNMSPEDSSIYLCSLGQSGNQPQHFGDGTRLSIL.